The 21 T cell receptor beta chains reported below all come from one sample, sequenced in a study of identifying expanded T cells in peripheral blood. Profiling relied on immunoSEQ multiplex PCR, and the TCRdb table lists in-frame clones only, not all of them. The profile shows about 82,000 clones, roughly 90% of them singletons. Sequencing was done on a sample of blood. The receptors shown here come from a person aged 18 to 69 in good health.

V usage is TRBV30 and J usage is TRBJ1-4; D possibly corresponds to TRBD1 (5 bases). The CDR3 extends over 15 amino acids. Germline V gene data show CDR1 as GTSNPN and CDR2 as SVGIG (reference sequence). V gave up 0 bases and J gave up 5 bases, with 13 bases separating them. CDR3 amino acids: CAWSVLRGFNEKLFF. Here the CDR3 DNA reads TGTGCCTGGAGTGTCTTACGGGGCTTCAATGAAAAACTGTTTTTT.

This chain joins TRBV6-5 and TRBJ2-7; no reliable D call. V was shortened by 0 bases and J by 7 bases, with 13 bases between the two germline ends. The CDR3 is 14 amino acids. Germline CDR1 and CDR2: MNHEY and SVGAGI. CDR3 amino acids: CASSYSFRSLEQYF. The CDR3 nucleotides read TGTGCCAGCAGTTACTCGTTCCGCAGCTTGGAGCAGTACTTC.

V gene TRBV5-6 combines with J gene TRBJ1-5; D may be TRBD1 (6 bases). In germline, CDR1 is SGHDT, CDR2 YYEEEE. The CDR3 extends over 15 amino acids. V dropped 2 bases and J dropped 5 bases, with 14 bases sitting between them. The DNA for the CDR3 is TGTGCCAGCAGCTTAAAGGGACAAGATCATCAGCCCCAGCATTTT. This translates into CASSLKGQDHQPQHF.

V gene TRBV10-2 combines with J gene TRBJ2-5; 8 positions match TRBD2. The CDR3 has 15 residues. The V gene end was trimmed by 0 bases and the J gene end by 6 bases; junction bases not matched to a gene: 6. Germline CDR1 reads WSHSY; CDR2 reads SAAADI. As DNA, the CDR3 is TGCGCCAGCAGTGAGTCCTTAGCGGGGTTGAAGACCCAGTACTTC. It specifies CASSESLAGLKTQYF.

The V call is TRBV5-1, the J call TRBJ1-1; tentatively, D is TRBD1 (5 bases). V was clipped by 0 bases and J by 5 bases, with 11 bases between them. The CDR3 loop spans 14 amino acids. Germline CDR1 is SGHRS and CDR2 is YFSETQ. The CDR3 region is CASSLGGAGTEAFF. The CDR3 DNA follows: TGCGCCAGCAGCTTGGGAGGGGCAGGGACTGAAGCTTTCTTT.

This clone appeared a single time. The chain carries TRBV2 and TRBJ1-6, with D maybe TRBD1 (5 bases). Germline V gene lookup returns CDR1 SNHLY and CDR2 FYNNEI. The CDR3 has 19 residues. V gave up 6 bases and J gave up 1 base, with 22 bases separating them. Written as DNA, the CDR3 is TGTGCCAGCAGCCAGCCGGGGGTATCGATTTGGTCCTATAATTCACCCCTCCACTTT. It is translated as CASSQPGVSIWSYNSPLHF. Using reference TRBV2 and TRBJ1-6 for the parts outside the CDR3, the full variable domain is EPEVTQTPSHQVTQMGQEVILRCVPISNHLYFYWYRQILGQKVEFLVSFYNNEISEKSEIFDDQFSVERPDGSNFTLKIRSTKLEDSAMYFCASSQPGVSIWSYNSPLHFGNGTRLTVT.

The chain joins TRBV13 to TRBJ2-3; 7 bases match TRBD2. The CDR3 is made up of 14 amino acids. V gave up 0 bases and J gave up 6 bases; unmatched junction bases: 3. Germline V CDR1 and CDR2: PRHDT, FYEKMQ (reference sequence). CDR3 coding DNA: TGTGCCAGCAGCTTAGGCGCGGGAGTCGATACGCAGTATTTT. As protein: CASSLGAGVDTQYF.

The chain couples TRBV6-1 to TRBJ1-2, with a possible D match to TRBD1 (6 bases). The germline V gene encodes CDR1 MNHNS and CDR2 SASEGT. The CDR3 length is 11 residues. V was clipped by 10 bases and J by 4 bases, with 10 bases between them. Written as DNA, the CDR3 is TGTGCCACTACCAGGGGCTATGGCTACACCTTC. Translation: CATTRGYGYTF.

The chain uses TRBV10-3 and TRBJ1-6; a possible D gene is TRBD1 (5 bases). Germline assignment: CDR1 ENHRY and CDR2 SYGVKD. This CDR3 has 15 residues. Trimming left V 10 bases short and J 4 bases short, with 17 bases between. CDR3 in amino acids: CATGTGTAYNSPLHF. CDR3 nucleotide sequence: TGTGCCACCGGGACTGGGACGGCATATAATTCACCCCTCCACTTT.

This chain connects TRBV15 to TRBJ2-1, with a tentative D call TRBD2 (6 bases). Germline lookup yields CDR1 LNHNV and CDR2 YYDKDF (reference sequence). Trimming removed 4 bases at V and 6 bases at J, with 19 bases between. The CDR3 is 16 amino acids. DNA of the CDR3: TGTGCCACCAGCACCCGGGGGATAGTGTTGGGCAATGAGCAGTTCTTC. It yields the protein CATSTRGIVLGNEQFF.

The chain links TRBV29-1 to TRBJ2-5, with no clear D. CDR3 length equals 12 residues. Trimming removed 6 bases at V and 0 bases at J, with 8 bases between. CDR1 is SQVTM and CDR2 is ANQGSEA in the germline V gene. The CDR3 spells CSVTTYQETQYF. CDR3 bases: TGCAGCGTGACGACGTACCAAGAGACCCAGTACTTC.

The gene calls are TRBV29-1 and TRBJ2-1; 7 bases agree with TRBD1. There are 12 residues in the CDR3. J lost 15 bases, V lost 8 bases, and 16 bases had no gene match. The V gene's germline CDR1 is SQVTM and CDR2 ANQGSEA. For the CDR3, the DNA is TGCAGCCAAAATTTAGAGACAGGGCAGGGGTTCTTC. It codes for CSQNLETGQGFF.

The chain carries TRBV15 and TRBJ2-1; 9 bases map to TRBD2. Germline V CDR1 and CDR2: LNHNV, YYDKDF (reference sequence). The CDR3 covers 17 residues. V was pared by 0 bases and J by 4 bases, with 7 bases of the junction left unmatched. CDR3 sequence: CATSRDPAGGSYNEQFF. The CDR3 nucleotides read TGTGCCACCAGCAGAGATCCAGCGGGGGGTTCGTACAATGAGCAGTTCTTC. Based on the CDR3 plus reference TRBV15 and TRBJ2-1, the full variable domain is DAMVIQNPRYQVTQFGKPVTLSCSQTLNHNVMYWYQQKSSQAPKLLFHYYDKDFNNEADTPDNFQSRRPNTSFCFLDIRSPGLGDTAMYLCATSRDPAGGSYNEQFFGPGTRLTVL.

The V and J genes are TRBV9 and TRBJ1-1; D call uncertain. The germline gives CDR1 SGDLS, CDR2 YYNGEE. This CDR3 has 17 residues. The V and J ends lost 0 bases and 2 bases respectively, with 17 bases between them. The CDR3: CASSVAGGSPLNTEAFF. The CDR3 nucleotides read TGTGCCAGCAGCGTAGCCGGCGGGTCCCCACTAAACACTGAAGCTTTCTTT.

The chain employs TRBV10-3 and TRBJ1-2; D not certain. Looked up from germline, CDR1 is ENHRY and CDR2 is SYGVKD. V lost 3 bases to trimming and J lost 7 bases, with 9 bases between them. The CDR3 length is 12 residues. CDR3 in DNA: TGTGCCATCAGTGACAGGACTGGTGGCTACACCTTC. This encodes CAISDRTGGYTF.

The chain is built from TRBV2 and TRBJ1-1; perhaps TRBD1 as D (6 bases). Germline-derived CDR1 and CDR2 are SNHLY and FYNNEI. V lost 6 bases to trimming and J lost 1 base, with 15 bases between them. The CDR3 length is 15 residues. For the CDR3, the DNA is TGTGCCAGCAGATATGCGGGACATTCGAACACTGAAGCTTTCTTT. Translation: CASRYAGHSNTEAFF.

As DNA, the CDR3 is TGTGCCAGCAGCCTAGTCGGGGGAGCCGGCACAGATACGCAGTATTTT. This sequence encodes CASSLVGGAGTDTQYF. The V gene is TRBV7-2, the J gene TRBJ2-3, with D tentatively TRBD2 (6 bases). This CDR3 comprises 16 residues. Between the trimmed V and J ends, which lost 5 bases and 1 base, there was a span of 16 bases. Germline CDR1 reads SGHTA; CDR2 reads FQGNSA. The complete variable domain, with remaining parts taken from reference TRBV7-2 and TRBJ2-3, reads GAGVSQSPSNKVTEKGKDVELRCDPISGHTALYWYRQSLGQGLEFLIYFQGNSAPDKSGLPSDRFSAERTGGSVSTLTIQRTQQEDSAVYLCASSLVGGAGTDTQYFGPGTRLTVL.

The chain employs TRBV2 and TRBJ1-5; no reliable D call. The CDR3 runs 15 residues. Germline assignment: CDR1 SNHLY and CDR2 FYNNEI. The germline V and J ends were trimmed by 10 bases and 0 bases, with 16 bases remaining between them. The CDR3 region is CATSPDGDSNQPQHF. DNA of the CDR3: TGTGCCACCTCTCCGGACGGAGATAGCAATCAGCCCCAGCATTTT.

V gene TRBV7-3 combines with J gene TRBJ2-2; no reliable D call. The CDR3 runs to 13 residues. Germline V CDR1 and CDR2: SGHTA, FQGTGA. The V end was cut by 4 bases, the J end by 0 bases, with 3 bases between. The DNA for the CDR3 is TGTGCCAGCAGCTCAGCGAACACCGGGGAGCTGTTTTTT. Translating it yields CASSSANTGELFF.

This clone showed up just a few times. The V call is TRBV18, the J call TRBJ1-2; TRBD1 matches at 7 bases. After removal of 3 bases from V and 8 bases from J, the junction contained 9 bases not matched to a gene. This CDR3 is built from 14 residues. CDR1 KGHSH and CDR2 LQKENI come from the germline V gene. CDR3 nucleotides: TGTGCCAGCTCACCGCAACAGGGGCAGAGGGGCTACACCTTC. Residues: CASSPQQGQRGYTF.

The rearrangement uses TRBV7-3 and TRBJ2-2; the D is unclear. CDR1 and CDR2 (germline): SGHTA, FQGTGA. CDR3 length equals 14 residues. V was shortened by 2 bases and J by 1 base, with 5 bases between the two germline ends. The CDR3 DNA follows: TGTGCCAGCAGCTTATCCGGGAACACCGGGGAGCTGTTTTTT. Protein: CASSLSGNTGELFF.